These 15 T cell receptor beta chains were sequenced from one sample in a study of T cells in localized non-small cell lung cancer. This table comes from immunoSEQ multiplex PCR, and its TCRdb copy is limited to in-frame clones, with some not included. The sample carries roughly 50,000 clones, about four fifths recorded once. The sample was peripheral blood, taken before any cancer treatment. These receptors came from a female donor of 60 years or more with stage II squamous cell lung carcinoma.

The V call is TRBV7-2, the J call TRBJ1-5, with TRBD1 as a possible D gene (6 bases). The length of the CDR3 is 14 residues. Trimming removed 5 bases at V and 8 bases at J, with 16 bases between. From germline, CDR1 is SGHTA and CDR2 FQGNSA. CDR3 nucleotide sequence: TGTGCCAGCAGCAAAGGGGGGACCCAGAAGCCCCAGCATTTT. It translates to CASSKGGTQKPQHF.

This clone appeared once. This chain's CDR3 is CASSVRLLADLTDTQYF. CDR3 in DNA: TGCGCCAGCAGCGTCCGACTACTAGCGGACCTCACAGATACGCAGTATTTT. The chain recombines TRBV5-1 with TRBJ2-3; 8 nucleotides align to TRBD2. V was pared by 4 bases and J by 2 bases, with 12 bases of the junction left unmatched. CDR1 is SGHRS, CDR2 YFSETQ, per germline. The length of the CDR3 is 17 residues.

The table lists this clone with a count of one. The chain combines TRBV29-1 with TRBJ1-3; D is unresolved. CDR1 is SQVTM, CDR2 ANQGSEA, per germline. V shed 5 bases and J shed 0 bases, with 11 bases lying between them. This CDR3 comprises 14 residues. CDR3 amino acids: CSVLPGPSGNTIYF. The CDR3 region has the DNA TGCAGCGTTCTCCCAGGCCCCTCTGGAAACACCATATATTTT. Full variable domain (remainder filled in from reference TRBV29-1 and TRBJ1-3): SAVISQKPSRDICQRGTSLTIQCQVDSQVTMMFWYRQQPGQSLTLIATANQGSEATYESGFVIDKFPISRPNLTFSTLTVSNMSPEDSSIYLCSVLPGPSGNTIYFGEGSWLTVV.

The chain employs TRBV19 and TRBJ1-1; D ambiguous. The CDR3 extends over 15 amino acids. V was shortened by 2 bases and J by 0 bases, with 10 bases between the two germline ends. Germline assignment: CDR1 LNHDA and CDR2 SQIVND (reference sequence). CDR3 residues: CASSIMAAMNTEAFF. CDR3 DNA sequence: TGTGCCAGTAGTATAATGGCAGCTATGAACACTGAAGCTTTCTTT. The entire variable domain, with the rest obtained from reference TRBV19 and TRBJ1-1, is as follows: DGGITQSPKYLFRKEGQNVTLSCEQNLNHDAMYWYRQDPGQGLRLIYYSQIVNDFQKGDIAEGYSVSREKKESFPLTVTSAQKNPTAFYLCASSIMAAMNTEAFFGQGTRLTVV.

The chain joins TRBV6-4 to TRBJ2-1; 9 bases map to TRBD2. Germline CDR1 is MRHNA and CDR2 is SNTAGT. V was clipped by 5 bases and J by 5 bases; unmatched bases: 7. The CDR3 contains 15 residues. The CDR3 loop reads CASSQAGGLDNEQFF. The CDR3 DNA reads TGTGCCAGCAGTCAAGCGGGGGGCCTCGACAATGAGCAGTTCTTC.

The V and J genes are TRBV11-2 and TRBJ2-7; 12 bases line up with TRBD2. V trimming: 5 bases; J trimming: 4 bases; junction bases outside the gene matches: 12. CDR3 size: 17 residues. Germline V gives CDR1 SGHAT, CDR2 FQNNGV. The CDR3 DNA follows: TGTGCCAGCAGCCCACAACGGACTAGCGGGGCCGGGTACGAGCAGTACTTC. It translates to CASSPQRTSGAGYEQYF.

The genes are TRBV7-9 and TRBJ1-1; D possibly corresponds to TRBD1 (6 bases). In germline, CDR1 is SEHNR, CDR2 FQNEAQ (reference sequence). V dropped 3 bases and J dropped 8 bases, with 13 bases sitting between them. This CDR3 has 13 residues. The CDR3 bases are TGTGCCAGCAGCTTGGGGGAGGGGACAGAAGCTTTCTTT. Its translation is CASSLGEGTEAFF.

V gene TRBV19 combines with J gene TRBJ1-1; D gene ambiguous. Germline assignment: CDR1 LNHDA and CDR2 SQIVND (reference sequence). V lost 5 bases and J 4 bases, leaving 8 bases between the germline ends. The CDR3 length is 12 residues. This CDR3 reads CASSLTRTEAFF. The CDR3 nucleotides are TGTGCCAGTAGTCTAACACGCACTGAAGCTTTCTTT.

The rearrangement joins TRBV7-2 to TRBJ2-1, with TRBD1 matching 12 bases. CDR1 SGHTA and CDR2 FQGNSA come from the germline V gene. V gave up 4 bases and J gave up 7 bases; unmatched junction bases: 5. The CDR3 contains 15 residues. CDR3 in amino acids: CASSWGQGAGNEQFF. CDR3 nucleotide sequence: TGTGCCAGCAGCTGGGGACAGGGGGCAGGTAATGAGCAGTTCTTC.

The chain links TRBV5-6 to TRBJ2-3; possible D gene TRBD2, 6 bases. The CDR3 totals 15 residues. Germline CDR1 SGHDT, CDR2 YYEEEE. With 0 bases removed from V and 5 bases from J, the gap between germline ends came to 13 bases. In DNA, the CDR3 is TGTGCCAGCAGCTTGGCCCGGCAGGGAGGAGATACGCAGTATTTT. The encoded protein is CASSLARQGGDTQYF. The full variable domain, completed using reference TRBV5-6 and TRBJ2-3, is DAGVTQSPTHLIKTRGQQVTLRCSPKSGHDTVSWYQQALGQGPQFIFQYYEEEERQRGNFPDRFSGHQFPNYSSELNVNALLLGDSALYLCASSLARQGGDTQYFGPGTRLTVL.

The chain carries TRBV16 and TRBJ1-5, with TRBD1 matching over 7 bases. CDR1 is KGHSY and CDR2 is FQNENV in the germline V gene. This CDR3 is built from 13 residues. V gave up 4 bases and J gave up 7 bases; unmatched junction bases: 4. The CDR3 loop is CASSRQGGQPQHF. In DNA, the CDR3 is TGTGCCAGCAGCCGACAGGGAGGGCAGCCCCAGCATTTT.

This CDR3 reads CASKGPNRYEQYF. The CDR3, as DNA: TGTGCCAGTAAGGGTCCAAACCGATACGAGCAGTACTTC. The gene calls are TRBV19 and TRBJ2-7, with D unresolved. The CDR3 contains 13 residues. Per germline, CDR1 LNHDA and CDR2 SQIVND (reference sequence). V was pared by 7 bases and J by 4 bases, with 14 bases between.

The chain couples TRBV21-1 to TRBJ2-3; the D call in the table, TRBD2, was not verified against the DNA. TRBV21-1 is described as a pseudogene. This CDR3 comprises 18 residues. For the CDR3, the DNA is TGTGCCAGCAGCAACCAATCGACGACTAGCGGGGACACAGATACGCAGTATTTT. This codes for CASSNQSTTSGDTDTQYF.

The chain carries TRBV6-4 and TRBJ1-2; D gene ambiguous. The V gene lost 3 bases and the J gene lost 3 bases, with 14 bases spanning the gap. The CDR3 extends over 15 amino acids. Per the germline V gene, CDR1 is MRHNA and CDR2 is SNTAGT. The CDR3 reads CASSEGAGSHYGYTF. In DNA, the CDR3 is TGTGCCAGCAGTGAAGGTGCCGGGAGTCACTATGGCTACACCTTC.

In its sample, this clone is medium-sized. The chain joins TRBV7-9 to TRBJ2-7, with unresolved D. CDR1 and CDR2 (germline): SEHNR, FQNEAQ (reference sequence). CDR3 length: 13 amino acids. Trimming pared 3 bases from V and 0 bases from J, leaving 6 bases between. The CDR3 reads CASSLKVSYEQYF. The CDR3 DNA sequence: TGTGCCAGCAGCTTGAAGGTCTCCTACGAGCAGTACTTC.